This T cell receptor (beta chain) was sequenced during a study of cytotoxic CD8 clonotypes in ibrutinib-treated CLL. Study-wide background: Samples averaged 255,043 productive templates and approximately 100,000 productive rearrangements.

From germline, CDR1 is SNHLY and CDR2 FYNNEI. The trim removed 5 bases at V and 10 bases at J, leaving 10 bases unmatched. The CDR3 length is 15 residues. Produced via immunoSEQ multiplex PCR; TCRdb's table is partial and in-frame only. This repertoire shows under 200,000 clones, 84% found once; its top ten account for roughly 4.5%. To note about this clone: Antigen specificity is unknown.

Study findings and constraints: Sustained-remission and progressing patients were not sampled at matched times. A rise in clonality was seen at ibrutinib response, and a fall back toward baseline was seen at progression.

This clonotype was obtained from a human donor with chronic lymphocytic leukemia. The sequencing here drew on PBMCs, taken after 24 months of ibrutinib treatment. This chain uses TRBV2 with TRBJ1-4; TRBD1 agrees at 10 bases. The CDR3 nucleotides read TGTGCCAGCAGTCAAGTGGACAGGGGGAGGGGAAAACTGTTTTTT. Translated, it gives CASSQVDRGRGKLFF. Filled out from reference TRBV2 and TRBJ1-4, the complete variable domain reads EPEVTQTPSHQVTQMGQEVILRCVPISNHLYFYWYRQILGQKVEFLVSFYNNEISEKSEIFDDQFSVERPDGSNFTLKIRSTKLEDSAMYFCASSQVDRGRGKLFFGSGTQLSVL.